This record concerns one T cell receptor beta chain sequence. PCR employed 60 Vbeta and 13 Jbeta primers. Profiling relied on immunoSEQ multiplex PCR, and the TCRdb table lists in-frame clones only, not all of them. This table has fewer than 250,000 clones, 75% to 80% appearing once. V was pared by 6 bases and J by 9 bases, with 21 bases between. The germline gives CDR1 LGHNA, CDR2 YSLEER. The CDR3 is made up of 15 amino acids. The data were taken from a study of cytomegalovirus exposure and HLA in healthy donors. The gene calls are TRBV4-3 and TRBJ1-5; D perhaps matches TRBD1 (5 bases). The receptor was isolated from a man in his late teens or twenties in good health and CMV-seronegative. Sequencing input: PBMCs. CDR3 residues: CASRRGGDGGGPQHF. DNA for the CDR3: TGCGCCAGCAGGAGGGGAGGGGACGGCGGGGGGCCCCAGCATTTT.